This T cell receptor beta chain was identified during a study of blood T cell repertoires in COVID-19 (dated by TCRdb to the early 2020s). With respect to the entire study: The collaborator samples originated in the United States, Italy and Spain and spanned the acute and convalescent phases of COVID-19. The prospective study material was composed of cDNA or gDNA derived from T cells, B-cell-depleted T cells, or PBMCs. The dataset comprised deeply sampled blood TCRbeta repertoires from subjects exposed to, actively infected with, or recovered from COVID-19. A freely available public database, intended as a resource for researchers studying the immune response to SARS-CoV-2, is where the repertoires were released. Samples were obtained from the ongoing ImmuneRACE study (first 160 participants) and from 1,200 or so subjects provided by 6 global collaborators. Nearly every sample came with metadata listing a de-identified subject ID, COVID-19 status, age in years and sex. HLA class I and class II types, where available, came from metadata supplied by the sample provider rather than from assay-based typing. General study outcomes and caveats: How much clinical and demographic metadata was included differed by source and by participant, and the metadata was provided uncurated.

TCRbeta CDR3 regions were amplified from genomic DNA by means of the immunoSEQ Assay, a bias-controlled multiplex PCR. The source study handled its data this way. Nucleated cell counts per sample were estimated from amplification of reference gene primers within the assay. To quantify the absolute abundance of each unique TCRbeta CDR3 rearrangement, sequence reads were collapsed and filtered. Productive Simpson clonality was computed per sample as the square root of Simpson's diversity index over productive rearrangements. As stored in TCRdb, this immuneACCESS dataset retains in-frame rearrangements with V and J assigned. A fraction of the clones does not appear; measured against another copy, unresolved V genes explain less than half of the discrepancy, and the remainder lacks a known reason. The V and J calls and clone size are taken from that table; D and trimming were inferred from the DNA. This sample has around 96,000 clones in its table, and about 96% of those were observed once. The top ten clonotypes cover roughly 4.7% of the sample.

On this clone: Which antigen it targets is not known. Base qualities are missing; no much larger clone stands one base away.

CDR1 and CDR2, looked up from the germline V gene, are MNHEY and SVGAGI. V lost 10 bases and J lost 4 bases, and the count of bases not matched to a germline gene is 8. The CDR3, cysteine through phenylalanine, is 13 amino acids long. Solely the CDR3 DNA is kept, with 39 bases framed from the first base. Each collaborating institution followed its own protocols to collect whole blood in K2EDTA tubes. For TCRbeta analysis, collaborators shipped samples as frozen whole blood, isolated PBMCs, or DNA extracted from either of those sample types. Rearrangement joined TRBV6-5 to TRBJ1-1; TRBD1 matches 8 bases in the middle. The receptor comes from a human donor with active COVID-19. The donor label of this sample is uncertain. The sample was peripheral blood. The CDR3: CATKDRVSTEAFF. The sequenced DNA: TGTGCCACAAAGGACAGGGTGAGCACTGAAGCTTTCTTT.